This TCR beta chain was found in a study of cytomegalovirus exposure and HLA in healthy donors. A remark on this clone: Its antigen is not identified.

General study results and limits: A previous analysis found most TCR beta V segments productive roughly 87% or roughly 30% of the time.

The CDR3 runs 15 residues. Trimming at V came to 6 bases and at J to 5 bases, leaving 9 bases not matched to a gene. In germline, CDR1 is LNHDA, CDR2 SQIVND (reference sequence). The primer mix had 60 Vbeta and 13 Jbeta primers. Generated by immunoSEQ multiplex PCR, the TCRdb table keeps only in-frame clones and is missing some. The table shows 200,000 to 300,000 clones, with around 80% occurring only once. The rearrangement joins TRBV19 to TRBJ1-1; 10 bases map to TRBD1. The sequence was obtained from a woman in her thirties or forties in good health and CMV-seropositive. Sequencing used PBMCs. CDR3 DNA sequence: TGTGCCAGTAGCCTATCTCGGACAGGGGGGACTGAAGCTTTCTTT. Translated: CASSLSRTGGTEAFF.